This entry lists 19 T cell receptor beta chains sequenced from one sample in a study of blood T cell repertoires in COVID-19 (dated by TCRdb to 2020 to 2022). Receptor amplification or capture employed the immunoSEQ multiplex PCR assay. TCRdb obtained this table from immuneACCESS and retained in-frame rearrangements with V and J assigned. These tables miss some clones; where compared with another copy, unresolved V genes account for less than half of the shortfall, and the remainder is unexplained. The sample contains about 180,000 clones, approximately 85% of them found a single time. Of the sample, 8.1% is held by the ten largest clones. The sample was peripheral blood. The receptors shown here come from a woman aged 55-69 years with COVID-19, enrolled during active disease.

The gene calls are TRBV9 and TRBJ2-5; D perhaps matches TRBD2 (6 bases). Germline V gene data show CDR1 as SGDLS and CDR2 as YYNGEE. V was trimmed by 4 bases and J by 7 bases, leaving 14 bases between them. There are 13 residues in the CDR3. CDR3 in amino acids: CASSSSSVGTQYF. The CDR3 DNA reads TGTGCCAGCAGCAGCTCTAGCGTGGGGACCCAGTACTTC.

The rearrangement joins TRBV30 to TRBJ2-7, with 9 bases that match TRBD1. V was pared by 5 bases and J by 3 bases, with 8 bases of the junction left unmatched. The germline CDR1 and CDR2 sequences are GTSNPN and SVGIG (reference sequence). The CDR3 contains 14 residues. The DNA of the CDR3 is TGTGCCTGGTGGGGACAGGGAAAAATCTACGAGCAGTACGTC. Protein sequence: CAWWGQGKIYEQYV.

In regard to this clone: A much larger clone lies a single base off, so this may be a read error. The chain's CDR3 is CASSCGTGGEQYF. Here the CDR3 DNA reads TGTGCCAGCAGCTGCGGGACGGGGGGCGAGCAGTACTTC. V and J are TRBV7-3 and TRBJ2-7; 7 nucleotides line up with TRBD2. This CDR3 spans 13 amino acids. Germline-derived CDR1 and CDR2 are SGHTA and FQGTGA. V lost 4 bases to trimming and J lost 6 bases; unmatched junction nucleotides: 6. Using reference TRBV7-3 and TRBJ2-7 for the parts outside the CDR3, the full variable domain is GAGVSQTPSNKVTEKGKYVELRCDPISGHTALYWYRQSLGQGPEFLIYFQGTGAADDSGLPNDRFFAVRPEGSVSTLKIQRTERGDSAVYLCASSCGTGGEQYFGPGTRLTVT.

The chain combines TRBV6-2 or TRBV6-3 with TRBJ2-5, with D possibly TRBD1 on 6 matching bases. This CDR3 region has 16 residues. V lost 6 bases, J lost 5 bases, and 22 bases lay in between. From germline, CDR1 is MNHEY and CDR2 SVGEGT. The CDR3, as DNA: TGTGCCAGCAGCCCGGCCGACAGGATCTGGGGGGAGACCCAGTACTTC. The encoded protein is CASSPADRIWGETQYF.

The rearrangement links TRBV7-3 to TRBJ2-3; the D gene is possibly TRBD1 (6 bases). The CDR3 is 15 residues long. Germline V gene sequence: CDR1 SGHTA, CDR2 FQGTGA. Deletions cut 3 bases from V and 2 bases from J, with 12 bases between. CDR3 DNA sequence: TGTGCCAGCAGCTTTCTCAGGGGTCACACAGATACGCAGTATTTT. Its protein product is CASSFLRGHTDTQYF. Filled out from reference TRBV7-3 and TRBJ2-3, the complete variable domain reads GAGVSQTPSNKVTEKGKYVELRCDPISGHTALYWYRQSLGQGPEFLIYFQGTGAADDSGLPNDRFFAVRPEGSVSTLKIQRTERGDSAVYLCASSFLRGHTDTQYFGPGTRLTVL.

This rearrangement joins TRBV5-1 to TRBJ2-7, with TRBD2 as a possible D gene (5 bases). CDR1 and CDR2 from the germline V gene are SGHRS and YFSETQ. The V end lost 3 bases, the J end lost 6 bases, and 16 bases lay between the germline ends. This CDR3 is 14 amino acids long. CDR3 DNA: TGCGCCAGCAGCTCCGGCTCCCGGGGTACCGAGCAGTACTTC. It specifies CASSSGSRGTEQYF. Full variable domain (outside the CDR3, taken from reference TRBV5-1 and TRBJ2-7): KAGVTQTPRYLIKTRGQQVTLSCSPISGHRSVSWYQQTPGQGLQFLFEYFSETQRNKGNFPGRFSGRQFSNSRSEMNVSTLELGDSALYLCASSSGSRGTEQYFGPGTRLTVT.

The chain recombines TRBV5-1 with TRBJ1-2; 10 bases are shared with TRBD1. Germline CDR1 and CDR2: SGHRS and YFSETQ. The trim removed 2 bases at V and 4 bases at J, leaving 11 bases unmatched. CDR3 length: 17 residues. The CDR3 here is CASSLNGPGQGTYGYTF. CDR3 in DNA: TGCGCCAGCAGCTTAAATGGACCGGGACAGGGGACCTATGGCTACACCTTC.

The rearrangement uses TRBV5-1 and TRBJ2-1, with 11 bases lining up with TRBD2. Germline V gene sequence: CDR1 SGHRS, CDR2 YFSETQ. With 1 base clipped from V and 5 bases from J, the junction kept 11 bases outside the gene matches. The CDR3 has 18 amino acids. This CDR3 reads CASSLNPDSGRAHNEQFF. The CDR3 region has the DNA TGCGCCAGCAGCTTGAACCCAGATAGCGGGAGGGCCCACAATGAGCAGTTCTTC.

V is TRBV4-2 and J is TRBJ2-1, with TRBD2 matching 10 bases. J was trimmed by 7 bases and V by 2 bases; bases with no gene match: 14. CDR1 and CDR2 from the germline V gene are LGHNA and YNFKEQ. The CDR3 loop spans 18 amino acids. The CDR3 DNA is TGTGCCAGCAGCCAACCTGGCCCCCAGCGGGGGGGTATGAATGAGCAGTTCTTC. It encodes CASSQPGPQRGGMNEQFF.

This clone came up a few times. V and J are TRBV9 and TRBJ2-1; perhaps TRBD2 as D (5 bases). CDR1 and CDR2 (germline): SGDLS, YYNGEE. The V end was cut by 3 bases, the J end by 8 bases, with 9 bases between. CDR3 length equals 12 residues. In nucleotides, the CDR3 is TGTGCCAGCAGCGGAGGGTCCCATGAGCAGTTCTTC. Its translation: CASSGGSHEQFF.

V and J are TRBV11-2 and TRBJ2-7, with D tentatively TRBD2 (5 bases). CDR1 is SGHAT, CDR2 FQNNGV, per germline. The CDR3 has 13 amino acids. V lost 4 bases and J lost 4, with 11 bases in between. CDR3 protein: CASSSRLLYEQYF. DNA for the CDR3: TGTGCCAGCAGCTCCAGACTACTATACGAGCAGTACTTC.

The rearrangement joins TRBV19 to TRBJ2-3, with D perhaps TRBD1 (6 bases). V lost 6 bases and J 0 bases, leaving 13 bases between the germline ends. CDR1 and CDR2 from the germline V gene are LNHDA and SQIVND (reference sequence). This CDR3 has 15 amino acids. This CDR3 is CASSHRDTSTDTQYF. DNA of the CDR3: TGTGCCAGTAGCCACCGGGACACTAGCACAGATACGCAGTATTTT.

This clone appeared once. V gene TRBV9 combines with J gene TRBJ2-3; D unresolved. There are 12 residues in the CDR3. Germline lookup yields CDR1 SGDLS and CDR2 YYNGEE. Trimming removed 4 bases from V and 1 base from J, with 4 bases in between. This CDR3 is CASSQGTDTQYF. The CDR3 DNA reads as TGTGCCAGCAGCCAGGGCACAGATACGCAGTATTTT.

The chain uses TRBV13 and TRBJ1-2; D is unclear. This CDR3 comprises 13 residues. Looked up from germline, CDR1 is PRHDT and CDR2 is FYEKMQ (reference sequence). V was cut by 2 bases and J by 8 bases, with 12 bases left in between. CDR3 nucleotides: TGTGCCAGCAGCTTATCCCACTTTGAGGGCTACACCTTC. This translates into CASSLSHFEGYTF.

The gene calls are TRBV7-2 and TRBJ1-1; 8 bases agree with TRBD1. This CDR3 is built from 14 residues. The germline CDR1 and CDR2 sequences are SGHTA and FQGNSA. With V trimmed by 5 bases and J by 3 bases, 5 bases remained unmatched. The DNA for the CDR3 is TGTGCCAGCAGCACGGGACAGGAGCACACTGAAGCTTTCTTT. This encodes CASSTGQEHTEAFF.

The J gene is TRBJ2-7, the V gene TRBV27; D unclear. Trimming pared 0 bases from V and 5 bases from J, leaving 11 bases between. Germline CDR1 and CDR2: MNHEY and SMNVEV (reference sequence). This CDR3 has 14 amino acids. The CDR3 here is CASSLSWVQDEQYF. In DNA, the CDR3 is TGTGCCAGCAGTTTATCGTGGGTCCAGGACGAGCAGTACTTC.

The rearrangement joins TRBV7-2 to TRBJ2-1, with no clear D. Trimming took off 1 base at V and 7 bases at J, with 11 bases between the two ends. Germline CDR1 SGHTA, CDR2 FQGNSA. CDR3 length equals 14 residues. The CDR3, as DNA: TGTGCCAGCAGCTTAGGGTTTGCGATAAATGAGCAGTTCTTC. It specifies CASSLGFAINEQFF.

V usage is TRBV2 and J usage is TRBJ1-2; D is ambiguous. Germline V lookup: CDR1 SNHLY, CDR2 FYNNEI. Between the trimmed V and J ends, which lost 4 bases and 4 bases, there was a span of 4 bases. The CDR3 sequence is 11 residues long. DNA for the CDR3: TGTGCCAGCAGTGTATCCTATGGCTACACCTTC. It translates to CASSVSYGYTF.

The DNA of the CDR3 is TGTGCCAGCAGCTTAGTCGGGGAGGAGGGCTACACCTTC. Protein product: CASSLVGEEGYTF. J is TRBJ1-2 and V is TRBV11-2; D gene unclear. The germline V and J ends were trimmed by 1 base and 8 bases, with 11 bases remaining between them. Germline CDR1 and CDR2: SGHAT and FQNNGV. The CDR3 totals 13 residues.